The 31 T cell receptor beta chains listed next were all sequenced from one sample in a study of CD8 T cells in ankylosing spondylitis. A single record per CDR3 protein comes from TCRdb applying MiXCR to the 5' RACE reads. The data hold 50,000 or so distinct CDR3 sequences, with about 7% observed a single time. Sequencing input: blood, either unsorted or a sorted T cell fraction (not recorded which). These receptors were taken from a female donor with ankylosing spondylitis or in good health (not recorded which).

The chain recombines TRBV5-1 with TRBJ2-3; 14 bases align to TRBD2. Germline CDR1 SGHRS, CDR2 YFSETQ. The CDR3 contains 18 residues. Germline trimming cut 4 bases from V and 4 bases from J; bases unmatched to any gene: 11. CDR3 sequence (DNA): TGCGCCAGCAGCCTGAGACTAGCGGGGGGGATGTCTGCAGATACGCAGTATTTT. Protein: CASSLRLAGGMSADTQYF.

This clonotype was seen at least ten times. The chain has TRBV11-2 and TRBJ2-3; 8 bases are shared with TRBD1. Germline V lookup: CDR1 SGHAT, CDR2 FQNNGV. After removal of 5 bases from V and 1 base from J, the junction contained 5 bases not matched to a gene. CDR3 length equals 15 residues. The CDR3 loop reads CASSEGQGRTDTQYF. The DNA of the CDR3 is TGTGCCAGCAGCGAAGGACAGGGACGCACAGATACGCAGTATTTT.

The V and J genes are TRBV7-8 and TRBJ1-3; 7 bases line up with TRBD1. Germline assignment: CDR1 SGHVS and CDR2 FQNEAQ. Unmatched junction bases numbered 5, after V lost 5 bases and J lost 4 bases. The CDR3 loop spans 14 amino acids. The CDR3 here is CASSLQGTGNTIYF. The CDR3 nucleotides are TGTGCCAGCAGCCTACAGGGGACCGGAAACACCATATATTTT.

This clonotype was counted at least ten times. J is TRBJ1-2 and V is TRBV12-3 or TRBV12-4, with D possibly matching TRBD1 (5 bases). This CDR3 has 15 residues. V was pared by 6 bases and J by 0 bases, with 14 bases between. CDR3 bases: TGTGCCAGCAGACCTTCCCAGGGTTCTAACTATGGCTACACCTTC. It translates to CASRPSQGSNYGYTF.

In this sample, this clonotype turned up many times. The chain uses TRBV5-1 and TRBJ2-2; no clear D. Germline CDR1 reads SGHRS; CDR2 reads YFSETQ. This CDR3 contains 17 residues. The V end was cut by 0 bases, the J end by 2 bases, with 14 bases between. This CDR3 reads CASSLAPFGANTGELFF. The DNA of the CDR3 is TGCGCCAGCAGCTTGGCCCCGTTTGGAGCTAACACCGGGGAGCTGTTTTTT.

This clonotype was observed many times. The CDR3 loop reads CASSLNGARTEAFF. The CDR3 nucleotides read TGTGCCAGCAGTTTGAACGGGGCACGGACTGAAGCTTTCTTT. The chain combines TRBV27 with TRBJ1-1; D might be TRBD1 (5 bases). This CDR3 has 14 amino acids. Germline V gene sequence: CDR1 MNHEY, CDR2 SMNVEV (reference sequence). Deletions cut 3 bases from V and 5 bases from J, with 13 bases between.

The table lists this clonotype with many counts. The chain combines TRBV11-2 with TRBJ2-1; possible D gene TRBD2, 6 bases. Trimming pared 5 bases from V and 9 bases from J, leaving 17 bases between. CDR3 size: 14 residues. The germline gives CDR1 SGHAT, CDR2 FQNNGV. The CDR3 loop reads CASSRTRLGSEQFF. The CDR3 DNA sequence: TGTGCCAGCAGCCGGACCCGACTAGGCAGTGAGCAGTTCTTC. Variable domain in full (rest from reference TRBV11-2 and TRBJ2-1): EAGVAQSPRYKIIEKRQSVAFWCNPISGHATLYWYQQILGQGPKLLIQFQNNGVVDDSQLPKDRFSAERLKGVDSTLKIQPAKLEDSAVYLCASSRTRLGSEQFFGPGTRLTVL.

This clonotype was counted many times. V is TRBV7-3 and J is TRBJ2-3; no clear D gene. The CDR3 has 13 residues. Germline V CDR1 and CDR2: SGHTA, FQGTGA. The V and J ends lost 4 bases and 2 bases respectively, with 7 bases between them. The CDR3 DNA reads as TGTGCCAGCAGCTCGACCTTCACAGATACGCAGTATTTT. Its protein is CASSSTFTDTQYF.

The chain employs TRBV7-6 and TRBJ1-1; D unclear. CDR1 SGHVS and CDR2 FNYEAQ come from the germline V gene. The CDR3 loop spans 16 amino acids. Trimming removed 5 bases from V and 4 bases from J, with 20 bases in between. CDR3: CASSRNNGEFGTEAFF. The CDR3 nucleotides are TGTGCCAGCAGCCGAAATAATGGGGAGTTCGGCACTGAAGCTTTCTTT.

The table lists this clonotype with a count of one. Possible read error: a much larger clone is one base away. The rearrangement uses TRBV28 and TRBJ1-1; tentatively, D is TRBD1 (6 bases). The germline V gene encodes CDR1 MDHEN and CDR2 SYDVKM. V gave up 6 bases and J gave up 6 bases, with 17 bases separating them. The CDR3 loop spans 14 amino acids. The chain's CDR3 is CASRGGRGWAEAFF. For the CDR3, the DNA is TGTGCCAGCAGAGGGGGACGCGGATGGGCTGAAGCTTTCTTT.

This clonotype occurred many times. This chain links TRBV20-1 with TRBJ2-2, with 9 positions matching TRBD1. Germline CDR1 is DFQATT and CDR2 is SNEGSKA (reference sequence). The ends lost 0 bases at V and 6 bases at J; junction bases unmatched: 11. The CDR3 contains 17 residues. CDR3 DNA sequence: TGCAGTGCTAGAGATCCCAGACAGGGGGTCGACTCCGGGGAGCTGTTTTTT. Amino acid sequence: CSARDPRQGVDSGELFF.

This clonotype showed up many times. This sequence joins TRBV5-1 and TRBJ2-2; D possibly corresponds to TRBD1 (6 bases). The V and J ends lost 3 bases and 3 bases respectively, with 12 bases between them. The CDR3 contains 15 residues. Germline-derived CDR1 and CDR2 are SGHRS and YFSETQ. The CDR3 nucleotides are TGCGCCAGCAGCTCCCGGGACACTTACACCGGGGAGCTGTTTTTT. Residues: CASSSRDTYTGELFF.

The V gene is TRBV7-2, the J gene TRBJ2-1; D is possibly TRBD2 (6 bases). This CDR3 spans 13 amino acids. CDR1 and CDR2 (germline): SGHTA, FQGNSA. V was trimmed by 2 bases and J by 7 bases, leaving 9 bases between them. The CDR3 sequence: CASSLNRENEQFF. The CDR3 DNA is TGTGCCAGCAGCTTAAACCGGGAGAATGAGCAGTTCTTC.

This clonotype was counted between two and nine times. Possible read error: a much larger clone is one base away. The CDR3 DNA reads as TGTGCCACCAGTGATCCTGGAGATATGCAGTATTTT. This gives the protein CATSDPGDMQYF. The chain combines TRBV24-1 with TRBJ2-3, with unresolved D. Germline CDR1 is KGHDR and CDR2 is SFDVKD. This CDR3 has 12 residues.

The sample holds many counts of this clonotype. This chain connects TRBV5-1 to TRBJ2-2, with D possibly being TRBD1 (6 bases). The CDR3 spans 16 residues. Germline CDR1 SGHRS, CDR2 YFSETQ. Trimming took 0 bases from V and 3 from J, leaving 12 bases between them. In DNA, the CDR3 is TGCGCCAGCAGCTTGGCGGCAGGGGCCTACACCGGGGAGCTGTTTTTT. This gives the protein CASSLAAGAYTGELFF. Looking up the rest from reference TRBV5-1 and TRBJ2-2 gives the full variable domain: KAGVTQTPRYLIKTRGQQVTLSCSPISGHRSVSWYQQTPGQGLQFLFEYFSETQRNKGNFPGRFSGRQFSNSRSEMNVSTLELGDSALYLCASSLAAGAYTGELFFGEGSRLTVL.

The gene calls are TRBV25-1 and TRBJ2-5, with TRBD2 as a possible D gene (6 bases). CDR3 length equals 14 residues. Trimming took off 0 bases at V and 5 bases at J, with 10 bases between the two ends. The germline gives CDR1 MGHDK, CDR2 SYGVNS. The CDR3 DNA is TGTGCCAGCAGTGAATACGGGGCGGGGGAGACCCAGTACTTC. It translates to CASSEYGAGETQYF.

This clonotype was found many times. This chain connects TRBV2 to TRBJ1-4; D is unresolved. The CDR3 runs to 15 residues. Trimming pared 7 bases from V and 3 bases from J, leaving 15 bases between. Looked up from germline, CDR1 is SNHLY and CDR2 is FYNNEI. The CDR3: CASTPAGAPNEKLFF. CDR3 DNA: TGTGCCAGCACTCCCGCCGGTGCACCTAATGAAAAACTGTTTTTT.

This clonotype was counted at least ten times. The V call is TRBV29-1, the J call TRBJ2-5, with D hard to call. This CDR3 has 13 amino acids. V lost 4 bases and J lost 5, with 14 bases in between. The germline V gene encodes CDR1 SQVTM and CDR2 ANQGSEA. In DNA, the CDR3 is TGCAGCGTTGGGATGTGGAATTACGAGACCCAGTACTTC. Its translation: CSVGMWNYETQYF.

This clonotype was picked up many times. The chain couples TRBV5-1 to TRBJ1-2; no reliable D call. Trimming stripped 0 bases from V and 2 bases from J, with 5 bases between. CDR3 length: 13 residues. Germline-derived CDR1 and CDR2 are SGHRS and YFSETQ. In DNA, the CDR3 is TGCGCCAGCAGCTTGGGGAACAACTATGGCTACACCTTC. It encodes CASSLGNNYGYTF.

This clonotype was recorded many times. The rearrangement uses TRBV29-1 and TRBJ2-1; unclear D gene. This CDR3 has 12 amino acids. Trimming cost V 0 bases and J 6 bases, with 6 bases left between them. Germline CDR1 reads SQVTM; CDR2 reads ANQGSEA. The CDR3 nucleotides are TGCAGCGTTGAAGATCAAGGCAATGAGCAGTTCTTC. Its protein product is CSVEDQGNEQFF.

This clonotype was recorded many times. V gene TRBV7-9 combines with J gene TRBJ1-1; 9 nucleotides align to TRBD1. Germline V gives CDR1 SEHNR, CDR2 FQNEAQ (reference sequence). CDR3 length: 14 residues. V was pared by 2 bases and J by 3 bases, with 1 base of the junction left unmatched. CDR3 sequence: CASSLRQGDTEAFF. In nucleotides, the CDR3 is TGTGCCAGCAGCTTACGACAGGGGGACACTGAAGCTTTCTTT.

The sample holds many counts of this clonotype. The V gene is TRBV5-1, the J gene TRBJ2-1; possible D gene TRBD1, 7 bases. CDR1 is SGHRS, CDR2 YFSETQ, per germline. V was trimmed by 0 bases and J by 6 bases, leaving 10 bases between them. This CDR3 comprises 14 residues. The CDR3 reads CASSLGRGPNEQFF. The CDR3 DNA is TGCGCCAGCAGCTTGGGGAGGGGGCCCAATGAGCAGTTCTTC.

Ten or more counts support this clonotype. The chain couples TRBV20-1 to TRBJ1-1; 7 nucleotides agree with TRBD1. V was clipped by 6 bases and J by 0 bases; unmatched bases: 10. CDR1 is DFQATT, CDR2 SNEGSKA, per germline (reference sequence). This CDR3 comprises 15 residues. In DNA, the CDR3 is TGCAGTGCCCCGCCCGCTGACAGGGTGAACACTGAAGCTTTCTTT. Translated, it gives CSAPPADRVNTEAFF.

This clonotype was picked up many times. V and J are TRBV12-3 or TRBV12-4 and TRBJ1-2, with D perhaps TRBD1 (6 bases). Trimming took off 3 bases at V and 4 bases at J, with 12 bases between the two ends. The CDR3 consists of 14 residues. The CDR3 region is CASSFESRGYGYTF. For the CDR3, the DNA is TGTGCCAGCAGTTTCGAGTCCAGGGGCTATGGCTACACCTTC.

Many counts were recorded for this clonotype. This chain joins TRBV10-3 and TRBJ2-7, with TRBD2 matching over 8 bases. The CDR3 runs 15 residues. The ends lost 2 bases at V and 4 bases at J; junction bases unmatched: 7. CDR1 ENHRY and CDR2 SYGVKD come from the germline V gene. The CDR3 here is CAISETSGNGYEQYV. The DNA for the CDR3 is TGTGCCATCAGTGAGACTAGCGGAAACGGTTACGAGCAGTACGTC.

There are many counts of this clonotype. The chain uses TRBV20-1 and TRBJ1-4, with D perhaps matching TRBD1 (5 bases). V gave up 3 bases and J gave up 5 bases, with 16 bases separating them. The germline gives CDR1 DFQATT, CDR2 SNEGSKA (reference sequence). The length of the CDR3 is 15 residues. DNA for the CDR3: TGCAGTGCTAGGGGAAACAGGCGTATCAATGAAAAACTGTTTTTT. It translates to CSARGNRRINEKLFF.

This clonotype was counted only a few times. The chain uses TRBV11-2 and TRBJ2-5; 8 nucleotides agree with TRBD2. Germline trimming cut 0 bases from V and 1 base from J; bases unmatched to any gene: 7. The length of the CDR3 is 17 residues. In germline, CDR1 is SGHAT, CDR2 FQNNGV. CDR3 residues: CASSLEVAGTSQETQYF. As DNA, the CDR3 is TGTGCCAGCAGCTTAGAAGTAGCGGGAACTAGCCAAGAGACCCAGTACTTC.

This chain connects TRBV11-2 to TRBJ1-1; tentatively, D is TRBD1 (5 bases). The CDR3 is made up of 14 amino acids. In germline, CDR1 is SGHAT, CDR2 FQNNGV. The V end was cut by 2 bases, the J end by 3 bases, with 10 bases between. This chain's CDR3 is CASSLPGGDTEAFF. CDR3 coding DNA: TGTGCCAGCAGCTTACCGGGGGGGGACACTGAAGCTTTCTTT.

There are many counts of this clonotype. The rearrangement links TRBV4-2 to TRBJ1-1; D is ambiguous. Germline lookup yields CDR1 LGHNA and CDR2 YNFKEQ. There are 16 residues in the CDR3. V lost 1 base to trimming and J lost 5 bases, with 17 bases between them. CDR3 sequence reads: CASSQVAVPLPTEAFF. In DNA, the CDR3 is TGTGCCAGCAGCCAAGTGGCCGTTCCGCTTCCGACTGAAGCTTTCTTT.

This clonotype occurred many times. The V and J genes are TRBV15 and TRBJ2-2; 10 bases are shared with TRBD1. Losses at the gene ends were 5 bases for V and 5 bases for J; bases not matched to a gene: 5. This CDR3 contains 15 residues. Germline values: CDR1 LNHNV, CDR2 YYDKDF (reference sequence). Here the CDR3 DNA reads TGTGCCACCAGCCCCGGGACAGGGGAAACCGGGGAGCTGTTTTTT. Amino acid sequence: CATSPGTGETGELFF.

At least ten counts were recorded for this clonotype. Here the CDR3 reads CSVDASGGPSTDTQYF. The CDR3 nucleotides read TGCAGCGTTGATGCTAGCGGGGGCCCATCTACAGATACGCAGTATTTT. The chain links TRBV29-1 to TRBJ2-3; TRBD2 agrees at 10 bases. With 3 bases clipped from V and 3 bases from J, the junction kept 9 bases outside the gene matches. This CDR3 comprises 16 residues. Germline V gives CDR1 SQVTM, CDR2 ANQGSEA.